The 29 T cell receptor beta chains given below trace back to one sample, sequenced in a study of shared clonotypes between healthy human individuals. Using immunoSEQ multiplex PCR, the repertoire was profiled, and TCRdb retains in-frame clones only, with some absent. Of about 600,000 clones listed, almost 97% were seen once; the top ten hold about 0.06%. The sequencing input was naive CD4+ T cells sorted from blood. Subset here: CD45RA+ positively selected. These receptors all come from a woman in her 30s in good health.

The chain uses TRBV28 and TRBJ1-3; possible D gene TRBD1, 5 bases. Germline CDR1 is MDHEN and CDR2 is SYDVKM. CDR3 length: 14 amino acids. Trimming removed 6 bases at V and 2 bases at J, with 11 bases between. The CDR3 protein is CASRLQATGNTIYF. DNA of the CDR3: TGTGCCAGCAGACTACAGGCGACTGGAAACACCATATATTTT.

This chain connects TRBV18 to TRBJ2-5; possible D gene TRBD1, 5 bases. The CDR3 covers 15 residues. Between the trimmed V and J ends, which lost 4 bases and 1 base, there was a span of 13 bases. Germline lookup yields CDR1 KGHSH and CDR2 LQKENI. The CDR3 loop reads CASSLLPGSQETQYF. Here the CDR3 DNA reads TGTGCCAGCTCACTACTCCCAGGGTCCCAAGAGACCCAGTACTTC.

The V gene is TRBV10-1, the J gene TRBJ2-3; D is undetermined. The germline V gene encodes CDR1 WNHNN and CDR2 SYGVQD (reference sequence). The CDR3 is 12 amino acids. Trimming left V 2 bases short and J 6 bases short, with 6 bases between. CDR3 bases: TGCGCCAGCAGTGAGCCGTACGATACGCAGTATTTT. This sequence encodes CASSEPYDTQYF.

The V and J genes are TRBV28 and TRBJ1-2, with a tentative D call TRBD1 (5 bases). Trimming pared 5 bases from V and 5 bases from J, leaving 9 bases between. The CDR3 has 12 amino acids. The germline V gene encodes CDR1 MDHEN and CDR2 SYDVKM. DNA of the CDR3: TGTGCCAGCAGTAGACAGCTATATGGCTACACCTTC. It encodes CASSRQLYGYTF.

Comments on this clone: Sequence at one end of the junction differs from germline and may be a read error. The chain is built from TRBV28 and TRBJ2-7; 10 bases map to TRBD2. The germline V gene has CDR1 MDHEN and CDR2 SYDVKM. The CDR3 is 11 residues long. The CDR3 DNA reads TGTGCCAGCAGTCTCGGACTAGCGGCCTCCTTC. This gives the protein CASSLGLAASF.

Regarding this clone: Mismatch with germline at one junction end may stem from a read error. The chain recombines TRBV2 with TRBJ1-3; D ambiguous. The CDR3 has 12 residues. In germline, CDR1 is SNHLY, CDR2 FYNNEI. In nucleotides, the CDR3 is TGTGCCAGCAGACGAGCTGGAAACGCCATATATTTT. This translates into CASRRAGNAIYF.

This clone is a singleton in its sample. This chain connects TRBV5-1 to TRBJ2-5; D is possibly TRBD1 (6 bases). Germline values: CDR1 SGHRS, CDR2 YFSETQ. The CDR3 contains 13 residues. V shed 7 bases and J shed 0 bases, with 10 bases lying between them. The CDR3 sequence is CASWGTYQETQYF. CDR3 DNA sequence: TGCGCCAGCTGGGGGACATACCAAGAGACCCAGTACTTC.

This chain joins TRBV7-9 and TRBJ2-1; TRBD1 aligns across 8 bases. This CDR3 is 17 amino acids long. Germline CDR1 reads SEHNR; CDR2 reads FQNEAQ (reference sequence). With V trimmed by 0 bases and J by 3 bases, 7 bases remained unmatched. The CDR3 is CASSLAGRTGLYNEQFF. The CDR3 nucleotides read TGTGCCAGCAGCTTAGCGGGGAGGACAGGGCTCTACAATGAGCAGTTCTTC.

This chain connects TRBV28 to TRBJ1-2; D might be TRBD1 (6 bases). The V end was cut by 5 bases, the J end by 4 bases, with 11 bases between. CDR3 length: 13 residues. Germline assignment: CDR1 MDHEN and CDR2 SYDVKM. For the CDR3, the DNA is TGTGCCAGCAGTGCCCCGGACAGCTATGGCTACACCTTC. It codes for CASSAPDSYGYTF.

This chain links TRBV30 with TRBJ2-5; unclear D gene. Germline V lookup: CDR1 GTSNPN, CDR2 SVGIG (reference sequence). The CDR3 totals 11 residues. Trimming stripped 0 bases from V and 5 bases from J, with 4 bases between. The CDR3 DNA reads TGTGCCTGGAGTGTATATGAGACCCAGTACTTC. Translating it yields CAWSVYETQYF.

Remarks on this clone: At the DNA level, this CDR3 is encoded by other sequences in the same sample as well. This chain links TRBV10-3 with TRBJ2-2; tentatively, D is TRBD2 (6 bases). CDR3 size: 14 residues. Between the trimmed V and J ends, which lost 8 bases and 1 base, there was a span of 11 bases. Per germline, CDR1 ENHRY and CDR2 SYGVKD. Written as DNA, the CDR3 is TGTGCCATCGGTTCGGGGGTGAACACCGGGGAGCTGTTTTTT. This translates into CAIGSGVNTGELFF.

This clone was found once. This rearrangement joins TRBV10-2 to TRBJ2-7; the D gene is possibly TRBD2 (5 bases). The V end lost 2 bases, the J end lost 8 bases, and 13 bases lay between the germline ends. CDR1 is WSHSY and CDR2 is SAAADI in the germline V gene. The CDR3 runs 13 residues. The CDR3 loop reads CASSERTSLKQYF. As DNA, the CDR3 is TGCGCCAGCAGTGAGAGAACTAGTCTCAAGCAGTACTTC.

The V gene is TRBV19, the J gene TRBJ2-7; the match to TRBD1 covers 9 bases. CDR1 and CDR2 from the germline V gene are LNHDA and SQIVND (reference sequence). The CDR3 covers 14 residues. Losses at the gene ends were 6 bases for V and 4 bases for J; bases not matched to a gene: 7. The CDR3 sequence is CASSTQGAVYEQYF. The CDR3 DNA follows: TGTGCCAGTAGCACACAGGGGGCCGTTTACGAGCAGTACTTC.

The chain uses TRBV6-5 and TRBJ2-7; D remains ambiguous. This CDR3 contains 13 residues. Looked up from germline, CDR1 is MNHEY and CDR2 is SVGAGI. The ends were cut back, 2 bases at V and 7 bases at J, with 12 bases in the middle. The CDR3 DNA follows: TGTGCCAGCAGTTACCCTTCTACGAGGGAGCAGTACTTC. This translates into CASSYPSTREQYF.

This clone showed up just a few times. V gene TRBV30 combines with J gene TRBJ1-5; no firm D call. The CDR3 runs to 13 residues. Germline assignment: CDR1 GTSNPN and CDR2 SVGIG (reference sequence). V lost 2 bases and J lost 4, with 9 bases in between. CDR3 nucleotide sequence: TGTGCCTGGAGTCTGCGGGCTAATCAGCCCCAGCATTTT. It is translated as CAWSLRANQPQHF.

The chain uses TRBV29-1 and TRBJ1-1, with D possibly TRBD1 on 6 matching bases. V was clipped by 7 bases and J by 1 base, with 13 bases between them. There are 13 residues in the CDR3. Germline CDR1 reads SQVTM; CDR2 reads ANQGSEA. The CDR3 DNA sequence: TGCAGCGCCTGGGGACAACCGAACACTGAAGCTTTCTTT. Amino acid sequence: CSAWGQPNTEAFF.

The V call is TRBV7-9, the J call TRBJ2-7, with 9 nucleotides matching TRBD2. Germline loops: CDR1 SEHNR, CDR2 FQNEAQ (reference sequence). V shed 7 bases and J 5 bases; nucleotides not matched to a gene: 6. The CDR3 extends over 13 amino acids. Written as DNA, the CDR3 is TGTGCCAGCAACATAGCGGGAGTGGACGAGCAGTACTTC. The encoded protein is CASNIAGVDEQYF.

The genes are TRBV19 and TRBJ2-7; no reliable D call. Germline V gene data show CDR1 as LNHDA and CDR2 as SQIVND (reference sequence). CDR3 length: 14 amino acids. V lost 3 bases to trimming and J lost 2 bases, with 11 bases between them. The DNA of the CDR3 is TGTGCCAGTAGTATTTCGGCGGCTACCTACGAGCAGTACTTC. This gives the protein CASSISAATYEQYF.

The chain links TRBV5-1 to TRBJ2-1; maybe TRBD1 (5 bases). Germline V gives CDR1 SGHRS, CDR2 YFSETQ. Trimming stripped 6 bases from V and 4 bases from J, with 17 bases between. CDR3 length: 15 residues. The CDR3 spells CASNNEGAAYNEQFF. CDR3 DNA: TGCGCCAGCAATAACGAAGGGGCAGCTTACAATGAGCAGTTCTTC.

This rearrangement joins TRBV7-2 to TRBJ2-1, with 9 bases identical to TRBD2. The CDR3 spans 16 residues. Per germline, CDR1 SGHTA and CDR2 FQGNSA. Trimming removed 5 bases from V and 4 bases from J; junction bases left unmatched: 9. CDR3 loop: CASSPGGLAGYNEQFF. CDR3 nucleotides: TGTGCCAGCAGCCCCGGGGGGCTAGCGGGGTACAATGAGCAGTTCTTC.

The chain recombines TRBV5-4 with TRBJ1-2; unclear D gene. The length of the CDR3 is 14 residues. V dropped 2 bases and J dropped 3 bases, with 11 bases sitting between them. Germline CDR1 reads SGHNT; CDR2 reads YYREEE (reference sequence). CDR3 sequence (DNA): TGTGCCAGCAGCTTTAACCAGGACGACTATGGCTACACCTTC. Protein sequence: CASSFNQDDYGYTF.

The chain carries TRBV12-5 and TRBJ2-1, with 12 bases matching TRBD1. V trimming: 2 bases; J trimming: 9 bases; junction bases outside the gene matches: 11. The CDR3 consists of 17 residues. Germline assignment: CDR1 LGHNT and CDR2 FRNRAP. As DNA, the CDR3 is TGTGCTAGTGGTTTGCCCACCGGGACAGGGGGCCTGGGTGAGCAGTTCTTC. Its translation: CASGLPTGTGGLGEQFF.

V and J are TRBV18 and TRBJ2-5; 8 bases fit TRBD2. V trimming: 4 bases; J trimming: 5 bases; junction bases outside the gene matches: 6. The germline V gene has CDR1 KGHSH and CDR2 LQKENI. CDR3 size: 14 residues. In DNA form, the CDR3 reads TGTGCCAGCTCACGCCCGGGGGGGGTGGAGACCCAGTACTTC. Amino acid sequence: CASSRPGGVETQYF.

The rearrangement links TRBV5-1 to TRBJ1-1; possibly TRBD1 for D (6 bases). The CDR3 runs 15 residues. From germline, CDR1 is SGHRS and CDR2 YFSETQ. Trimming took off 4 bases at V and 1 base at J, with 14 bases between the two ends. The CDR3 reads CASSAGAGTNTEAFF. CDR3 in DNA: TGCGCCAGCAGCGCAGGGGCGGGCACGAACACTGAAGCTTTCTTT. Using reference TRBV5-1 and TRBJ1-1 for the parts outside the CDR3, the full variable domain is KAGVTQTPRYLIKTRGQQVTLSCSPISGHRSVSWYQQTPGQGLQFLFEYFSETQRNKGNFPGRFSGRQFSNSRSEMNVSTLELGDSALYLCASSAGAGTNTEAFFGQGTRLTVV.

The J gene is TRBJ2-2, the V gene TRBV15; 7 nucleotides line up with TRBD1. Germline loops: CDR1 LNHNV, CDR2 YYDKDF (reference sequence). This CDR3 has 16 amino acids. J was trimmed by 1 base and V by 2 bases; bases with no gene match: 4. As DNA, the CDR3 is TGTGCCACCAGCAGAAGCACAGGGGAGAACACCGGGGAGCTGTTTTTT. It encodes CATSRSTGENTGELFF.

This chain joins TRBV19 and TRBJ2-1; maybe TRBD2 (5 bases). The germline gives CDR1 LNHDA, CDR2 SQIVND (reference sequence). With 10 bases removed from V and 5 bases from J, the gap between germline ends came to 18 bases. The CDR3 runs 14 residues. CDR3 sequence reads: CATRAGLDNNEQFF. For the CDR3, the DNA is TGTGCCACCCGGGCGGGTCTCGACAACAATGAGCAGTTCTTC.

The CDR3 sequence: CASSLSFWRQGGETQYF. The CDR3 region has the DNA TGTGCCAGCAGTTTATCATTCTGGAGGCAGGGGGGAGAGACCCAGTACTTC. J is TRBJ2-5 and V is TRBV27, with a tentative D call TRBD1 (7 bases). Germline CDR1 is MNHEY and CDR2 is SMNVEV (reference sequence). V was pared by 0 bases and J by 4 bases, with 18 bases between. CDR3 length: 17 residues.

This chain uses TRBV7-9 with TRBJ2-1; TRBD2 agrees at 7 bases. The CDR3 is 15 residues long. The germline V gene has CDR1 SEHNR and CDR2 FQNEAQ (reference sequence). With V trimmed by 5 bases and J by 0 bases, 4 bases remained unmatched. As DNA, the CDR3 is TGTGCCAGCAGCCGAAGCGGGACCTCCTACAATGAGCAGTTCTTC. Its protein product is CASSRSGTSYNEQFF.

The chain carries TRBV18 and TRBJ1-1; D unresolved. From germline, CDR1 is KGHSH and CDR2 LQKENI. CDR3 length: 14 residues. The V gene lost 1 base and the J gene lost 6 bases, with 12 bases spanning the gap. The CDR3 spells CASSPRGVKAEAFF. Here the CDR3 DNA reads TGTGCCAGCTCACCACGTGGGGTAAAGGCTGAAGCTTTCTTT.